Listed below are T cell receptor beta chains from one sample, sequenced in a study of blood T cell repertoires in COVID-19. This table comes from immunoSEQ multiplex PCR, and its TCRdb copy is limited to in-frame clones, with some not included. The table lists 220,000 or so clones, 84% of them singletons, with around 5.5% in the top ten. Input material: peripheral blood. All receptors come from an older woman who had recovered from COVID-19. The CDR3 runs from the conserved cysteine through the conserved F or W. D genes are given only for firm matches. Clone size is not always given. Where it is, it says once, few, many or a class for expanded clones.

>TRBD1|TRBV5-1|-|TRBJ1-3|15
TGCGCCAGCCAGAACAGGACAGGGTTTGGAAACACCATATATTTT
CASQNRTGFGNTIYF
>TRBD1|TRBV2|-|TRBJ1-2|13
TGTGCCAGCAGGGACAGGGTCCGCTATGGCTACACCTTC
CASRDRVRYGYTF
>TRBD1|TRBV7-2|-|TRBJ2-7|14
TGTGCCAGCAGCTTAGGACAGGGGAACTACGAGCAGTACTTC
CASSLGQGNYEQYF
>TRBD1|TRBV19|-|TRBJ1-1|15
TGTGCCAGTAGTCTGACAGGGGGGCCAAGGCCGGCCGCTTTCTTT
CASSLTGGPRPAAFF
>-|TRBV11-2|-|TRBJ2-5|13
TGTGCCAGCAGCAAGGACAGGGAGGGGACCCAGTACTTC
CASSKDREGTQYF
>-|TRBV6-5|-|TRBJ2-3|12
TGTGCCAGCAGTTACTCAGGAACCGAGGGGTATTTT
CASSYSGTEGYF
>TRBD1|TRBV14|few|TRBJ2-5|16
TGTGCCAGCAGCCAAGGGGGACAGGGGTTGCAAGAGACCCAGTACTTC
CASSQGGQGLQETQYF
>TRBD1|TRBV5-1|few|TRBJ1-1|15
TGCGCCAGCAGCTTGACAGGGGCCAGAAACACTGAAGCTTTCTTT
CASSLTGARNTEAFF
>-|TRBV7-8|-|TRBJ1-5|14
TGTGCCAGCAGCCCCCTTGCGGGCAATCAGCCCCAGCATTTT
CASSPLAGNQPQHF
>-|TRBV19|-|TRBJ1-1|13
TGTGCCAGTAGTATAGACCCAGGGGCTGAAGCTTTCTTT
CASSIDPGAEAFF
>TRBD2|TRBV7-2|-|TRBJ2-7|16
TGTGCCAGCAGCTTAGCGCGGGGGACTGGATCCTACGAGCAGTACTTC
CASSLARGTGSYEQYF
>-|TRBV5-5|-|TRBJ1-6|18
TGTGCCAGCAGCTTGGCCTCGGGATATTCCTCCTATAATTCACCCCTCCACTTT
CASSLASGYSSYNSPLHF
>TRBD1|TRBV18|-|TRBJ1-3|15
TGTGCCAGCTCACCGCAGGGGGCTGGTGGAAACACCATATATTTT
CASSPQGAGGNTIYF
>-|TRBV29-1|-|TRBJ1-4|13
TGCAGCGTTACGGGACAAGATAATGAAAAACTGTTTTTT
CSVTGQDNEKLFF
>TRBD1|TRBV29-1|few|TRBJ1-2|12
TGCAGCAGCTTACAGGGGATTGATGGCTACACCTTC
CSSLQGIDGYTF
>TRBD1|TRBV15|once|TRBJ2-1|15
TGTGCCACCAGCGCCGGACAGGGGACATACAATGAGCAGTTCTTC
CATSAGQGTYNEQFF
>-|TRBV6-4|-|TRBJ2-3|15
TGTGCCAGCAGTGATCGTCCTCTAGCAACAGATACGCAGTATTTT
CASSDRPLATDTQYF
>-|TRBV18|-|TRBJ1-2|15
TGTGCCAGCTCGCAAAGCCGGGACATTAACTATGGCTACACCTTC
CASSQSRDINYGYTF
>-|TRBV6-4|-|TRBJ2-7|13
TGTGCCAGCAGTGACAGGGAGGTTTACGAGCAGTACTTC
CASSDREVYEQYF
>TRBD1|TRBV7-9|-|TRBJ2-7|17
TGTGCCAGCAGAGGGACCGTAACAGGGGAAGGCCAATACGAGCAGTACTTC
CASRGTVTGEGQYEQYF
>-|TRBV7-9|-|TRBJ2-7|13
TGTGCCAGCAGCGAGAGACAGTCAGACGAGCAGTACTTC
CASSERQSDEQYF
>-|TRBV14|many|TRBJ1-1|12
TGTGCCAGCAGCCGGGCGGGATCTGAAGCTTTCTTT
CASSRAGSEAFF
>TRBD1|TRBV30|-|TRBJ1-4|14
TGTGCCTGGAGACTGGGACAGGGGGGTGAAAAACTGTTTTTT
CAWRLGQGGEKLFF
>-|TRBV3-1/TRBV3-2|-|TRBJ2-3|13
TGTGCCAGCAGCCCCCCTAACACAGATACGCAGTATTTT
CASSPPNTDTQYF
>TRBD1|TRBV5-8|once|TRBJ2-7|14
TGTGCCAGCAGGCGGACAGGAGGCTCCTACGAGCAGTACTTC
CASRRTGGSYEQYF
>TRBD1|TRBV3-1/TRBV3-2|-|TRBJ2-3|16
TGTGCCAGCAGCCCACCCCCCTGGGACAGTGCAGATACGCAGTATTTT
CASSPPPWDSADTQYF
>TRBD1|TRBV7-9|-|TRBJ1-2|14
TGTGCCAGCAGCCATATGGACAGGGGGATTGGCTACACCTTC
CASSHMDRGIGYTF
>TRBD1|TRBV19|once|TRBJ1-5|15
TGTGCCAGTGCCCCCAGTAGTACAGGGGATCAGCCCCAGCATTTT
CASAPSSTGDQPQHF
>TRBD1|TRBV4-2|-|TRBJ1-2|14
TGTGCCAGCAGCCCGGGACAGGGGGCGCGGGGCTACACCTTC
CASSPGQGARGYTF
>-|TRBV21-1|-|TRBJ1-4|18
TGTGCCAGCAGCAAAGACGATCCGGGGGGCATAGATAATGAAAAACTGTTTTTT
CASSKDDPGGIDNEKLFF
>-|TRBV25-1|-|TRBJ1-2|16
TGTGCCAGCAGCCCCGTTATCGGGGGAGGTGCCTATGGCTACACCTTC
CASSPVIGGGAYGYTF
>-|TRBV11-2|-|TRBJ1-2|13
TGTGCCAGCAGCTTAGGTCAGGACTATGGCTACACCTTC
CASSLGQDYGYTF
>TRBD1|TRBV10-3|-|TRBJ1-6|15
TGTGCCATCAGTGAGGGGGACAGGGGAATCTCACCCCTCCACTTT
CAISEGDRGISPLHF
>-|TRBV29-1|once|TRBJ1-4|13
TGCAGCACTGAAGAGGGCCCTGATGAAAAACTGTTTTTT
CSTEEGPDEKLFF
>-|TRBV9|-|TRBJ1-1|13
TGTGCCAGCAGCCGCGAGGGAAACACTGAAGCTTTCTTT
CASSREGNTEAFF
>-|TRBV5-1|-|TRBJ1-3|16
TGCGCCAGCAGCCGGCGGGACGGCAGCTCTGGAAACACCATATATTTT
CASSRRDGSSGNTIYF
>TRBD2|TRBV10-3|once|TRBJ2-7|13
TGTGCCATCAGACCGAGCGGGGACTACGAGCAGTACTTC
CAIRPSGDYEQYF
>TRBD2|TRBV7-3|-|TRBJ2-3|16
TGTGCCAGCAGCTTACTCCCGACTAGCGGCGCAGATACGCAGTATTTT
CASSLLPTSGADTQYF
>-|TRBV4-2|few|TRBJ2-5|18
TGTGCCAGCAGCCCCCTGGCCGGGGGGCGGGGTTTAGGGGAGACCCAGTACTTC
CASSPLAGGRGLGETQYF
>TRBD1|TRBV6-5|-|TRBJ1-2|15
TGTGCCAGCATTACCCGGGACAGGGGTATCTATGGCTACACCTTC
CASITRDRGIYGYTF
>-|TRBV3-1/TRBV3-2|-|TRBJ2-5|12
TGTGCCAGCAGCCAAGTTCGGGAGACCCAGTACTTC
CASSQVRETQYF
>TRBD1|TRBV4-1|-|TRBJ2-3|20
TGCGCCAGCAGCCAAAGAGGGGCGACTTCTGGGACAGGTGGAACAGATACGCAGTATTTT
CASSQRGATSGTGGTDTQYF
>-|TRBV5-4|-|TRBJ2-7|16
TGTGCCAGCAGCCCAGGGGGGACAGTAGTCTCCTACGAGCAGTACTTC
CASSPGGTVVSYEQYF
>-|TRBV24-1|-|TRBJ1-6|16
TGTGCCACCAGTGATTTAGTCTGGCAGATCCGTTCACCCCTCCACTTT
CATSDLVWQIRSPLHF
>TRBD1|TRBV6-4|-|TRBJ2-3|16
TGTGCCAGCAGTGACTCTACAGGGGGGATCGCAGATACGCAGTATTTT
CASSDSTGGIADTQYF
>TRBD2|TRBV9|-|TRBJ2-5|16
TGTGCCAGCAGCGACAGGACTAGCGGGAACCAAGAGACCCAGTACTTC
CASSDRTSGNQETQYF
>-|TRBV5-1|once|TRBJ1-1|13
TGCGCCAGCAGATTAAAACAGGACACTGAAGCTTTCTTT
CASRLKQDTEAFF
>-|TRBV7-7|-|TRBJ1-4|13
TGTGCTAGCAGCTTAGGAGGGAATGAAAAACTGTTTTTT
CASSLGGNEKLFF
>-|TRBV7-2|-|TRBJ1-2|13
TGTGCCAGCATAAGAGGGTACAGACATGGCTACACCTTC
CASIRGYRHGYTF
>TRBD1|TRBV7-2|few|TRBJ1-1|14
TGTGCCAGCAGCTTATTGCAGGGGGACACTGAAGCTTTCTTT
CASSLLQGDTEAFF
>TRBD1|TRBV6-5|-|TRBJ1-2|15
TGTGCCAGCAGTTGGGACAGGCTGGGTAGCTATGGCTACACCTTC
CASSWDRLGSYGYTF
>-|TRBV27|-|TRBJ1-1|12
TGTGCCAGCGGCCCGCCGTACACTGAAGCTTTCTTT
CASGPPYTEAFF
>TRBD2|TRBV6-4|-|TRBJ2-1|14
TGTGCCAGCAGTCTAGCGGGGGGCAACAATGAGCAGTTCTTC
CASSLAGGNNEQFF
>-|TRBV12-3/TRBV12-4|-|TRBJ2-5|13
TGTGCCAGCACCTTGGGCCTTTACGAGACCCAGTACTTC
CASTLGLYETQYF
>-|TRBV6-6|-|TRBJ1-1|14
TGTGCCAGCAGTTACTCGGCACAGCACACTGAAGCTTTCTTT
CASSYSAQHTEAFF
>-|TRBV7-9|-|TRBJ1-3|19
TGTGCCAGCAGTTTCCAAGGAGGTTCCTATCCCAGGTCTGGAAACACCATATATTTT
CASSFQGGSYPRSGNTIYF
>TRBD1|TRBV7-2|-|TRBJ1-2|15
TGTGCCAGCAGCTTAGTTTATTCAGGGGGACGCGGCTACACCTTC
CASSLVYSGGRGYTF
>TRBD2|TRBV10-3|-|TRBJ2-2|18
TGTGCCATCAGTGAGTCGAGAGCGGGGGGCCTGAACACCGGGGAGCTGTTTTTT
CAISESRAGGLNTGELFF